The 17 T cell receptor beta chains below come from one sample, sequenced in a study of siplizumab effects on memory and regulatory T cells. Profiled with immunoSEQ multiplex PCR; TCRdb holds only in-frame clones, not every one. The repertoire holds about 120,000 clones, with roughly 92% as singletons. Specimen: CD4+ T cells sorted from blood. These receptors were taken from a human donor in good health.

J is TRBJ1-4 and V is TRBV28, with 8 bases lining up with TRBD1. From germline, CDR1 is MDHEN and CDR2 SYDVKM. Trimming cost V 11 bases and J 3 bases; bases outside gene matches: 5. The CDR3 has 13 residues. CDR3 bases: TGTGCCGTCAGGGGGCGACCTAATGAAAAACTGTTTTTT. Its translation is CAVRGRPNEKLFF.

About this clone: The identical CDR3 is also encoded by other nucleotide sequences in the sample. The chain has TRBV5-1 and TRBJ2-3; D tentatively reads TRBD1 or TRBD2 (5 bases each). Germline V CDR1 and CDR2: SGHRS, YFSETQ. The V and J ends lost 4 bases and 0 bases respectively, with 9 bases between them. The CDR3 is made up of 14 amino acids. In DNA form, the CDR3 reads TGCGCCAGCAGCCTCGAGGGGAGCACAGATACGCAGTATTTT. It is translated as CASSLEGSTDTQYF.

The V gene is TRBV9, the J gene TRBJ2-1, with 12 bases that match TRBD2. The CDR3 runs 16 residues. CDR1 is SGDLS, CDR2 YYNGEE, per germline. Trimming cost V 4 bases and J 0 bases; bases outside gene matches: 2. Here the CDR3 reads CASSPLAGGSYNEQFF. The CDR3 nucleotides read TGTGCCAGCAGCCCACTAGCGGGAGGCTCCTACAATGAGCAGTTCTTC.

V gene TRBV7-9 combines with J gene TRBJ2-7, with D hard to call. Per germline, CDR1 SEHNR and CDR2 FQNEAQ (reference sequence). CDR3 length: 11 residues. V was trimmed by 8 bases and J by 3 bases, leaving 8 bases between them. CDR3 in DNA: TGTGCCAGCGTAGGGAACTACGAGCAGTACTTC. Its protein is CASVGNYEQYF.

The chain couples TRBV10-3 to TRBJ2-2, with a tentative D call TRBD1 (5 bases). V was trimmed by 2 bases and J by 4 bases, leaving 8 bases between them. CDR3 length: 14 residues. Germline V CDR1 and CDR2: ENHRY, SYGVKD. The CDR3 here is CAISERGSTGELFF. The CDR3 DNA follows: TGTGCCATCAGTGAGAGGGGAAGCACCGGGGAGCTGTTTTTT.

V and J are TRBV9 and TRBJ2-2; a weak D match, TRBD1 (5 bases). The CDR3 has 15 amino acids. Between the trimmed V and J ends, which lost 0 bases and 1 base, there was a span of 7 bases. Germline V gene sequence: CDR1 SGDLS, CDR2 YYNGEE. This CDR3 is CASSVATGNTGELFF. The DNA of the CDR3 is TGTGCCAGCAGCGTAGCTACAGGGAACACCGGGGAGCTGTTTTTT.

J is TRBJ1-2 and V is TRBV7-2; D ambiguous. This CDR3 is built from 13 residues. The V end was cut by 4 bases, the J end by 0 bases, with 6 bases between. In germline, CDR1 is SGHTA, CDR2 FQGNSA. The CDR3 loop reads CASSSDANYGYTF. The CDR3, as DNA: TGTGCCAGCAGCTCTGACGCTAACTATGGCTACACCTTC.

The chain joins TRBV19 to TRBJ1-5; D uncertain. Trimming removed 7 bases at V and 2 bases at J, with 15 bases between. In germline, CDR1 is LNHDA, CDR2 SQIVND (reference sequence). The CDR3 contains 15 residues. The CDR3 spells CASKSESLGNQPQHF. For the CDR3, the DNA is TGTGCCAGTAAATCAGAGTCCCTGGGCAATCAGCCCCAGCATTTT.

This CDR3 reads CASSPGSTEDEQFF. The DNA for the CDR3 is TGTGCCAGCAGCCCAGGCAGTACTGAGGATGAGCAGTTCTTC. This rearrangement joins TRBV7-2 to TRBJ2-1, with unresolved D. The CDR3 totals 14 residues. Trimming shortened V by 5 bases and J by 8 bases, and 16 bases separated the two germline ends. CDR1 SGHTA and CDR2 FQGNSA come from the germline V gene.

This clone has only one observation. The CDR3 is CASSERYGAEAFF. CDR3 in DNA: TGTGCCAGCAGTGAAAGGTACGGGGCTGAAGCTTTCTTT. The chain combines TRBV2 with TRBJ1-1; D remains unclear. Germline CDR1 reads SNHLY; CDR2 reads FYNNEI. The CDR3 has 13 residues. V was cut by 2 bases and J by 6 bases, with 10 bases left in between.

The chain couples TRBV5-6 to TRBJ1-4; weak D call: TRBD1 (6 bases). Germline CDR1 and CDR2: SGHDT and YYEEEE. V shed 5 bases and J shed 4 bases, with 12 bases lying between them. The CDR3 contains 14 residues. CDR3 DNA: TGTGCCAGCAGAAGAACAGGGCTTAATGAAAAACTGTTTTTT. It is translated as CASRRTGLNEKLFF.

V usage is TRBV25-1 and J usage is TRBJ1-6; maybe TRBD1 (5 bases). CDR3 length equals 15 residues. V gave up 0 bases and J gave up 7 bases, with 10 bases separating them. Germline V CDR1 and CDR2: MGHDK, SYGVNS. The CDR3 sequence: CASSEYEAGNSPLHF. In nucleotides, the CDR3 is TGTGCCAGCAGTGAATACGAGGCAGGGAATTCACCCCTCCACTTT.

The CDR3 nucleotides read TGTGCCAGCAGCTTAGCGCCCACATCCCGCAGGGCGACCTACGAGCAGTACTTC. This gives the protein CASSLAPTSRRATYEQYF. The rearrangement uses TRBV7-9 and TRBJ2-7; D possibly corresponds to TRBD1 (5 bases). The CDR3 is 18 amino acids. Germline assignment: CDR1 SEHNR and CDR2 FQNEAQ (reference sequence). V shed 0 bases and J shed 2 bases, with 20 bases lying between them.

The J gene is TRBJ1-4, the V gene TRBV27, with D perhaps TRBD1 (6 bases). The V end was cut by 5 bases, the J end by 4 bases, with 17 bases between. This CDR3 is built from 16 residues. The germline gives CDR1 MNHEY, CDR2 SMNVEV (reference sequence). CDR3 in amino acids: CASSKNPGVVNEKLFF. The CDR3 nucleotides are TGTGCCAGCAGTAAAAACCCAGGGGTCGTTAATGAAAAACTGTTTTTT.

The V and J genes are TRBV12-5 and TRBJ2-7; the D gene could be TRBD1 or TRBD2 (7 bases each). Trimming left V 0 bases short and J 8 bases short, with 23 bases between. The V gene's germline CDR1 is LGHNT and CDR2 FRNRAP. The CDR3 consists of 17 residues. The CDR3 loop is CASGLVLSQGGTTKQYF. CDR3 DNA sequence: TGTGCTAGTGGTTTGGTACTTTCGCAGGGGGGGACTACGAAGCAGTACTTC.

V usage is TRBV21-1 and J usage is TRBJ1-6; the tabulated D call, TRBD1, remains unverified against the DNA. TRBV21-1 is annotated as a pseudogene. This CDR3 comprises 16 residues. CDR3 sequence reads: CASYAGKRSYNSPLHF. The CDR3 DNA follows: TGTGCCAGCTATGCAGGGAAGAGGTCCTATAATTCACCCCTCCACTTT.

The CDR3 region is CASSVGTEAFF. CDR3 nucleotide sequence: TGTGCCAGCAGTGTGGGCACTGAAGCTTTCTTT. V is TRBV2 and J is TRBJ1-1; D is uncertain. V dropped 4 bases and J dropped 4 bases, with 4 bases sitting between them. Per the germline V gene, CDR1 is SNHLY and CDR2 is FYNNEI. The CDR3 totals 11 residues.